Listed here are 20 T cell receptor beta chains from one sample, sequenced in a study of blood T cell repertoires in COVID-19 (TCRdb year 2020). The method was the immunoSEQ multiplex PCR assay. Sourced from immuneACCESS, this table was stored by TCRdb with only in-frame sequences that have V and J called. A share of the clones is absent; for the studies checked, an unresolved V gene accounts for under half, and the remainder has no known explanation. In this sample the table shows 250,000 to 300,000 clones, about nine tenths of which occur a single time. The leading ten clones occupy about 1.8% of the sample. Source material: PBMCs or T cells enriched from blood (not recorded which). The receptors were sampled from a woman in her forties who had recovered from COVID-19.

V gene TRBV19 combines with J gene TRBJ1-4, with 7 bases that match TRBD1. The CDR3 spans 14 residues. The germline V gene has CDR1 LNHDA and CDR2 SQIVND (reference sequence). The V segment lost 9 bases and the J segment 7 bases; nucleotides outside the gene matches: 11. The CDR3, as DNA: TGTGCCAGCACCCGCGGGACAGCAGGTGAAAAACTGTTTTTT. Encoded protein: CASTRGTAGEKLFF. Full variable domain (outside the CDR3, taken from reference TRBV19 and TRBJ1-4): DGGITQSPKYLFRKEGQNVTLSCEQNLNHDAMYWYRQDPGQGLRLIYYSQIVNDFQKGDIAEGYSVSREKKESFPLTVTSAQKNPTAFYLCASTRGTAGEKLFFGSGTQLSVL.

This chain links TRBV19 with TRBJ1-1; D is unclear. V lost 3 bases and J lost 3, with 14 bases in between. This CDR3 region has 15 residues. Germline values: CDR1 LNHDA, CDR2 SQIVND (reference sequence). The CDR3 sequence is CASSISGDSDTEAFF. The CDR3 DNA sequence: TGTGCCAGTAGTATTTCCGGGGATAGCGACACTGAAGCTTTCTTT.

The chain has TRBV27 and TRBJ2-7, with 11 bases matching TRBD1. The V segment lost 4 bases and the J segment 2 bases; nucleotides outside the gene matches: 1. The germline CDR1 and CDR2 sequences are MNHEY and SMNVEV (reference sequence). The CDR3 extends over 14 amino acids. This CDR3 is CASSWDRGAYEQYF. In nucleotides, the CDR3 is TGTGCCAGCAGTTGGGACAGGGGGGCCTACGAGCAGTACTTC.

This clone showed up just once. The chain links TRBV2 to TRBJ1-2, with 8 bases aligning to TRBD1. CDR3 length: 15 amino acids. Trimming removed 7 bases from V and 3 bases from J; junction bases left unmatched: 10. The germline V gene encodes CDR1 SNHLY and CDR2 FYNNEI. In nucleotides, the CDR3 is TGTGCCAGCACCCGCTCAGGGGGACAGGACTATGGCTACACCTTC. Protein sequence: CASTRSGGQDYGYTF.

The V and J genes are TRBV11-2 and TRBJ1-2; D gene unclear. Germline loops: CDR1 SGHAT, CDR2 FQNNGV. The CDR3 consists of 13 residues. Trimming took 4 bases from V and 0 from J, leaving 6 bases between them. The CDR3 loop reads CASSWGANYGYTF. The CDR3 DNA reads as TGTGCCAGCAGCTGGGGAGCTAACTATGGCTACACCTTC.

This clone has more than one count but fewer than ten. The rearrangement joins TRBV4-3 to TRBJ1-2; 10 nucleotides agree with TRBD1. The CDR3 has 20 amino acids. With V trimmed by 1 base and J by 8 bases, 22 bases remained unmatched. The germline V gene has CDR1 LGHNA and CDR2 YSLEER. This CDR3 reads CASSQAIPRDRGGEGYGYTF. CDR3 sequence (DNA): TGCGCCAGCAGCCAAGCCATACCCCGGGACAGGGGAGGGGAAGGCTACGGCTACACCTTC.

The V gene is TRBV19, the J gene TRBJ1-5, with D perhaps TRBD1 (6 bases). V lost 5 bases and J lost 1, with 12 bases in between. CDR3 length: 15 residues. CDR1 LNHDA and CDR2 SQIVND come from the germline V gene (reference sequence). CDR3 protein: CASSAATGSNQPQHF. The DNA for the CDR3 is TGTGCCAGTAGTGCTGCGACAGGCAGCAATCAGCCCCAGCATTTT. Complete variable domain (other parts from reference TRBV19 and TRBJ1-5): DGGITQSPKYLFRKEGQNVTLSCEQNLNHDAMYWYRQDPGQGLRLIYYSQIVNDFQKGDIAEGYSVSREKKESFPLTVTSAQKNPTAFYLCASSAATGSNQPQHFGDGTRLSIL.

The rearrangement links TRBV27 to TRBJ1-3, with 10 bases that match TRBD1. The CDR3 is 16 amino acids. V lost 4 bases to trimming and J lost 2 bases; unmatched junction nucleotides: 5. Germline V gives CDR1 MNHEY, CDR2 SMNVEV (reference sequence). The CDR3 nucleotides read TGTGCCAGCAGTTCCCCCGGGACAGGGGCTGGAAACACCATATATTTT. This sequence encodes CASSSPGTGAGNTIYF.

The chain employs TRBV7-8 and TRBJ1-1, with a tentative D call TRBD1 (5 bases). Germline loops: CDR1 SGHVS, CDR2 FQNEAQ. V was clipped by 3 bases and J by 0 bases, with 11 bases between them. The CDR3 is 15 amino acids. The CDR3 spells CASSLGPNMNTEAFF. Written as DNA, the CDR3 is TGTGCCAGCAGCTTGGGGCCCAACATGAACACTGAAGCTTTCTTT.

This clone was recorded only once. The chain carries TRBV25-1 and TRBJ1-2, with D possibly matching TRBD1 (5 bases). Germline V gives CDR1 MGHDK, CDR2 SYGVNS. V was clipped by 5 bases and J by 5 bases, with 18 bases between them. The CDR3 consists of 15 residues. The DNA of the CDR3 is TGTGCCAGCAGTACTAATCGGGGGAAGGGGTATGGCTACACCTTC. Translation: CASSTNRGKGYGYTF.

The DNA for the CDR3 is TGTGCCAGCAGCAACGGGAGGTGGGGCTACACCTTC. Its protein product is CASSNGRWGYTF. J is TRBJ1-2 and V is TRBV6-5; no firm D call. This CDR3 is 12 amino acids long. Trimming left V 6 bases short and J 8 bases short, with 13 bases between. Per the germline V gene, CDR1 is MNHEY and CDR2 is SVGAGI.

This chain links TRBV11-2 with TRBJ1-3, with no clear D. The CDR3 length is 12 residues. Trimming removed 5 bases at V and 4 bases at J, with 6 bases between. CDR1 and CDR2 from the germline V gene are SGHAT and FQNNGV. The CDR3 region is CASSPQGNTIYF. The CDR3 DNA sequence: TGTGCCAGCAGCCCGCAGGGAAACACCATATATTTT.

The chain combines TRBV2 with TRBJ2-2, with 7 bases matching TRBD2. The CDR3 loop spans 15 amino acids. V lost 7 bases and J lost 1; bases outside the gene matches: 6. The germline V gene has CDR1 SNHLY and CDR2 FYNNEI. Here the CDR3 DNA reads TGTGCCAGCACAAGGCAGCGGGGGAACACCGGGGAGCTGTTTTTT. Protein product: CASTRQRGNTGELFF. Filled out from reference TRBV2 and TRBJ2-2, the complete variable domain reads EPEVTQTPSHQVTQMGQEVILRCVPISNHLYFYWYRQILGQKVEFLVSFYNNEISEKSEIFDDQFSVERPDGSNFTLKIRSTKLEDSAMYFCASTRQRGNTGELFFGEGSRLTVL.

The V call is TRBV18, the J call TRBJ2-4; D perhaps matches TRBD2 (6 bases). In germline, CDR1 is KGHSH, CDR2 LQKENI. Trimming left V 2 bases short and J 0 bases short, with 29 bases between. The CDR3 extends over 22 amino acids. CDR3 DNA: TGTGCCAGCTCACCAAGCAAAGGTTCGCGCCAAGCCCCGGGGGTAGCCAAAAACATTCAGTACTTC. It translates to CASSPSKGSRQAPGVAKNIQYF.

The rearrangement joins TRBV5-4 to TRBJ1-2; TRBD1 matches 7 bases. CDR1 and CDR2 from the germline V gene are SGHNT and YYREEE (reference sequence). CDR3 length: 15 residues. Losses at the gene ends were 4 bases for V and 5 bases for J; bases not matched to a gene: 11. The CDR3 sequence is CASSAGQVDLYGYTF. The DNA for the CDR3 is TGTGCCAGCAGCGCCGGACAGGTCGACTTATATGGCTACACCTTC. Full variable domain (rest looked up from reference TRBV5-4 and TRBJ1-2): ETGVTQSPTHLIKTRGQQVTLRCSSQSGHNTVSWYQQALGQGPQFIFQYYREEENGRGNFPPRFSGLQFPNYSSELNVNALELDDSALYLCASSAGQVDLYGYTFGSGTRLTVV.

The chain combines TRBV6-2 or TRBV6-3 with TRBJ1-2, with TRBD1 as a possible D gene (6 bases). The germline V and J ends were trimmed by 0 bases and 2 bases, with 22 bases remaining between them. The CDR3 consists of 19 residues. Germline CDR1 reads MNHEY; CDR2 reads SVGEGT. The CDR3 sequence is CASSYSSRLRGAMNYGYTF. The CDR3 nucleotides read TGTGCCAGCAGTTACTCGAGTCGTCTCAGGGGCGCTATGAACTATGGCTACACCTTC.

This clone was seen only once. This chain joins TRBV11-3 and TRBJ1-1, with D uncertain. The CDR3 contains 13 residues. CDR1 is SGHNT and CDR2 is YENEEA in the germline V gene. Trimming removed 2 bases from V and 4 bases from J, with 8 bases in between. The CDR3 bases are TGTGCCAGCAGCTTAACGGTCGGCACTGAAGCTTTCTTT. The encoded protein is CASSLTVGTEAFF. The variable domain in full, with the rest retrieved from reference TRBV11-3 and TRBJ1-1, is EAGVVQSPRYKIIEKKQPVAFWCNPISGHNTLYWYLQNLGQGPELLIRYENEEAVDDSQLPKDRFSAERLKGVDSTLKIQPAELGDSAVYLCASSLTVGTEAFFGQGTRLTVV.

This clone was detected a few times. The chain has TRBV5-8 and TRBJ2-3; 7 bases are shared with TRBD1. J lost 1 base, V lost 5 bases, and 7 bases had no gene match. The CDR3 is 15 residues long. The V gene's germline CDR1 is SGHTS and CDR2 YDEGEE. The DNA of the CDR3 is TGTGCCAGCAGTAACGACAGGGTGGGCACAGATACGCAGTATTTT. It codes for CASSNDRVGTDTQYF.

The chain couples TRBV7-2 to TRBJ1-2, with D possibly matching TRBD1 (5 bases). Germline values: CDR1 SGHTA, CDR2 FQGNSA. V shed 1 base and J shed 8 bases, with 14 bases lying between them. The CDR3 runs 14 residues. The CDR3 spells CASSLGGDSLGYTF. In DNA form, the CDR3 reads TGTGCCAGCAGCTTAGGAGGTGACAGCCTAGGCTACACCTTC.

The rearrangement uses TRBV5-1 and TRBJ1-2; perhaps TRBD1 as D (6 bases). The CDR3 runs 16 residues. Per germline, CDR1 SGHRS and CDR2 YFSETQ. V gave up 3 bases and J gave up 4 bases, with 19 bases separating them. The CDR3 reads CASSSELGGRRYGYTF. The DNA of the CDR3 is TGCGCCAGCAGCTCCGAATTGGGGGGGCGACGCTATGGCTACACCTTC.